This T cell receptor beta chain was documented in a study of CD8 T cells in ankylosing spondylitis. Each CDR3 protein gets one entry after TCRdb re-called the 5' RACE reads with MiXCR. Of 90,000 to 120,000 distinct CDR3 sequences in the sample, more than 20% are singletons; the top ten hold about 12%. CDR3 length: 14 amino acids. J was trimmed by 6 bases and V by 6 bases; bases with no gene match: 4. Germline CDR1 is MGHRA and CDR2 is YSYEKL. Notes on the study in general: Blood from ankylosing spondylitis patients appeared to carry a characteristic roughly 8-variant TCR beta motif. In ankylosing spondylitis patients, matched synovial fluid reportedly showed significant enrichment of disease-linked clones. With a CD8+ phenotype, disease-linked clones were relatively rare in peripheral blood.

Many counts were recorded for this clonotype. The antigen is undetermined. The origin of this receptor is a male donor with ankylosing spondylitis. The rearrangement links TRBV4-1 to TRBJ2-2; 10 positions agree with TRBD2. Sequenced: synovial fluid, either unsorted or a sorted T cell fraction (not recorded which). The chain's CDR3 is CASRRAGGPGELFF. The CDR3, as DNA: TGCGCCAGCAGGAGAGCGGGAGGGCCCGGGGAGCTGTTTTTT.